A selection of T cell receptor beta chains follows, all from one sample in a study of Graves' ophthalmopathy and Graves' hyperthyroidism. TCRdb redid the calling of the multiplex PCR reads with MiXCR, one entry per CDR3 protein. Counted here are around 520,000 distinct CDR3 sequences, under 45% occurring once; the ten biggest clones make up roughly 4.5%. The specimen was peripheral blood or thyroid tissue (not recorded which). The origin of the receptors is an adult man with Graves' hyperthyroidism. CDR3s include the opening cysteine and the closing phenylalanine or tryptophan.

TRBJ1-1 TRBV12-3/TRBV12-4 CASSYGGYAEAFF
TRBJ1-2 TRBV6-2/TRBV6-3 CASRTAGTLYGYTF
TRBJ2-7 TRBV24-1 CASSPTFGTGVGLAYEQYF
TRBJ1-6 TRBV7-3 CASSVGSVDSPLHF
TRBJ1-1 TRBV13 CASSWTGGQTEAFF
TRBJ2-7 TRBV20-1 CSARPPYYYEQYF
TRBJ1-5 TRBV5-1 CASSLAPGRNQPQHF
TRBJ2-5 TRBV7-6 CASSPSRDRYQETQYF
TRBJ1-6 TRBV11-1 CASSLSGALRSPLHF
TRBJ2-1 TRBV5-1 CASSWADGTGYNEQFF
TRBJ2-6 TRBV7-3 CASSKGLAGANVLTF
TRBJ1-5 TRBV20-1 CSASWGTGNNQPQHF
TRBJ2-5 TRBV7-9 CASSLILARGGETQYF
TRBJ2-5 TRBV20-1 CSARDEGLQETQYF
TRBJ2-1 TRBV7-6 CASSLESSNEQFF
TRBJ2-7 TRBV13 CASSFQHGTDSYEQYF
TRBJ2-7 TRBV12-3/TRBV12-4 CASNPGTGSYEQYF
TRBJ1-1 TRBV14 CASSLGTGGNTEAFF
TRBJ2-3 TRBV12-3/TRBV12-4 CASSPRTSGGRDTQYF
TRBJ1-1 TRBV13 CASSMTGTTEAFF
TRBJ2-7 TRBV7-9 CASSYGPSGSSYEQYF
TRBJ1-6 TRBV7-8 CASSVAGETYNSPLHF
TRBJ1-1 TRBV20-1 CSARDQAGTEAFF
TRBJ1-4 TRBV25-1 CASRDGGNEKLFF
- TRBV24-1 CATSVGGSSNEQFF
TRBJ2-2 TRBV7-2 CASSARYTGELFF
TRBJ1-2 TRBV5-4 CAWSVGGQGYGYTF
TRBJ2-2 TRBV7-8 CASSPRRLVRAGKLFF
TRBJ2-5 TRBV29-1 CSVIAEETQYF
TRBJ1-1 TRBV20-1 CITRKREVEEGNTEAFF
TRBJ2-5 TRBV7-8 CASSGRGTLKETQYF
TRBJ1-6 TRBV20-1 CSAREGTPGANSPLHF
TRBJ1-5 TRBV20-1 CSALRQGNQPQHF
TRBJ2-3 TRBV5-1 CASSFQTSTDTQYF
TRBJ1-1 TRBV20-1 CAWSIAGHLNTEAFF
TRBJ2-2 TRBV20-1 CSARDGGTGELFF
TRBJ1-2 TRBV24-1 CATRQGSRGGHTF
TRBJ1-2 TRBV4-2 CASSQEAAAGVDYGYTF
TRBJ1-3 TRBV10-3 CAISDGLAGQSGNTIYF
TRBJ2-7 TRBV5-6 CASSFESGLEQYF
TRBJ1-2 TRBV5-1 CASSPGQGGRSYTF
TRBJ1-5 TRBV5-4 CASSLGPDSGQPQHF
TRBJ2-3 TRBV13 CASSARVGDTQYF
TRBJ2-7 TRBV20-1 CSAGGTYEQYF
TRBJ1-1 TRBV29-1 CSVDVVDRGRTEAFF
TRBJ2-6 TRBV7-4 CASSSGQGNSGANVLTF
TRBJ1-1 TRBV14 CASSQDQGRYTEAFF
TRBJ1-5 TRBV7-2 CASSQASVGNQPQHF
TRBJ2-7 TRBV7-9 CASSFRRPELGEQYF
TRBJ1-2 TRBV12-3/TRBV12-4 CASSGPGQGALHTF
TRBJ1-4 TRBV7-4 CASRMGQGGHNEKLFF
TRBJ2-5 TRBV5-6 CASSLGPERGGLETQYF
TRBJ1-2 TRBV30 CAWSNRGRNHGYTF
TRBJ1-2 TRBV20-1 CSATGGDYGYTF
TRBJ1-2 TRBV7-9 CASSRTGSF
TRBJ2-3 TRBV15 CATSRDREYTDTQYF
TRBJ1-1 TRBV29-1 CSAPDRGNTEAFF
TRBJ2-6 TRBV7-8 CASSLAPGTNVLTF
TRBJ2-5 TRBV12-5 CASSYSSGRLGETQYF